Listed below are T cell receptor beta chains from one sample, sequenced in a study of cytomegalovirus exposure and HLA in healthy donors. Profiling relied on immunoSEQ multiplex PCR, and the TCRdb table lists in-frame clones only, not all of them. Here the sample spans about 80,000 clones, under 85% being singletons. Sequenced sample: PBMCs. The source is a middle-aged woman in good health and CMV-seropositive. The CDR3 runs from the conserved cysteine through the conserved F or W. Fields, in order: CDR3 protein, CDR3 DNA, J gene, clone size, D gene, V gene. A D gene is named only where the DNA matches it firmly. Rows may omit the clone size; those that give it use once, few, many or a size class.

cdr3_aa: CASSPIRGQETQYF
cdr3_nt: TGTGCCAGCTCACCGATTCGGGGACAGGAGACCCAGTACTTC
j_call: TRBJ2-5
clone_size: .
d_call: TRBD1
v_call: TRBV18

cdr3_aa: CASSEQGAPEAFF
cdr3_nt: TGTGCCAGCAGTGAGCAGGGGGCGCCGGAAGCTTTCTTT
j_call: TRBJ1-1
clone_size: .
d_call: TRBD1
v_call: TRBV6-1

cdr3_aa: CASSLVGTGVTDTQYF
cdr3_nt: TGCGCCAGCAGCTTGGTGGGGACAGGGGTGACAGATACGCAGTATTTT
j_call: TRBJ2-3
clone_size: .
d_call: TRBD1
v_call: TRBV5-1

cdr3_aa: CASSLEQGRTLAQYF
cdr3_nt: TGCGCCAGCAGCTTGGAACAGGGCAGGACGCTGGCCCAGTACTTC
j_call: TRBJ2-5
clone_size: .
d_call: .
v_call: TRBV5-1

cdr3_aa: CASTVRGRDGYTF
cdr3_nt: TGTGCCAGCACTGTCAGGGGGCGGGATGGCTACACCTTC
j_call: TRBJ1-2
clone_size: few
d_call: TRBD1
v_call: TRBV6-1

cdr3_aa: CASLRDSTTDTQYF
cdr3_nt: TGTGCCAGCCTCCGGGACAGTACAACAGATACGCAGTATTTT
j_call: TRBJ2-3
clone_size: few
d_call: TRBD1
v_call: TRBV2

cdr3_aa: CSVEPLAGGLGEQYF
cdr3_nt: TGCAGCGTTGAACCCCTAGCGGGAGGGCTTGGCGAGCAGTACTTC
j_call: TRBJ2-7
clone_size: .
d_call: TRBD2
v_call: TRBV29-1

cdr3_aa: CASSIQGEAFF
cdr3_nt: TGTGCCAGTAGTATTCAGGGGGAAGCTTTCTTT
j_call: TRBJ1-1
clone_size: .
d_call: .
v_call: TRBV19

cdr3_aa: CASSLGQGTDTQYF
cdr3_nt: TGTGCCAGCAGCTTAGGACAGGGAACAGATACGCAGTATTTT
j_call: TRBJ2-3
clone_size: .
d_call: TRBD1
v_call: TRBV7-7

cdr3_aa: CASSSRTGGSSEQFF
cdr3_nt: TGTGCCAGCAGCTCGCGGACAGGGGGCAGCTCTGAGCAGTTCTTC
j_call: TRBJ2-1
clone_size: .
d_call: TRBD1
v_call: TRBV7-9

cdr3_aa: CASSDSTGGSPYEQYF
cdr3_nt: TGTGCCAGCAGTGATTCTACAGGGGGATCACCCTACGAGCAGTACTTC
j_call: TRBJ2-7
clone_size: .
d_call: TRBD1
v_call: TRBV6-4

cdr3_aa: CASSESGNSYEQYF
cdr3_nt: TGTGCCAGCAGTGAATCAGGGAACTCCTACGAGCAGTACTTC
j_call: TRBJ2-7
clone_size: .
d_call: .
v_call: TRBV2

cdr3_aa: CASSQTGTDTQYF
cdr3_nt: TGCGCCAGCAGCCAAACAGGCACAGATACGCAGTATTTT
j_call: TRBJ2-3
clone_size: .
d_call: .
v_call: TRBV4-1

cdr3_aa: CASSVVSAGGEQYF
cdr3_nt: TGTGCCAGCAGCGTAGTGTCGGCAGGGGGCGAGCAGTACTTC
j_call: TRBJ2-7
clone_size: .
d_call: TRBD1
v_call: TRBV9

cdr3_aa: CAWSVLGGVTNEKLFF
cdr3_nt: TGTGCCTGGAGTGTACTGGGAGGGGTTACTAATGAAAAACTGTTTTTT
j_call: TRBJ1-4
clone_size: .
d_call: .
v_call: TRBV30

cdr3_aa: CASSADSTEAFF
cdr3_nt: TGTGCCAGCAGTGCGGACAGCACTGAAGCTTTCTTT
j_call: TRBJ1-1
clone_size: .
d_call: .
v_call: TRBV2

cdr3_aa: CAWSATREDQPQHF
cdr3_nt: TGTGCCTGGAGTGCGACAAGGGAGGATCAGCCCCAGCATTTT
j_call: TRBJ1-5
clone_size: once
d_call: .
v_call: TRBV30

cdr3_aa: CASSSTSASGELFF
cdr3_nt: TGTGCCAGCAGCTCTACTAGCGCCTCCGGGGAGCTGTTTTTT
j_call: TRBJ2-2
clone_size: .
d_call: TRBD2
v_call: TRBV7-2

cdr3_aa: CASRNDRGETQYF
cdr3_nt: TGTGCCAGCAGAAACGACAGGGGAGAGACCCAGTACTTC
j_call: TRBJ2-5
clone_size: .
d_call: TRBD1
v_call: TRBV28

cdr3_aa: CASSLARGRETQYF
cdr3_nt: TGCGCCAGCAGCTTGGCCAGGGGGAGAGAGACCCAGTACTTC
j_call: TRBJ2-5
clone_size: .
d_call: TRBD1
v_call: TRBV5-1

cdr3_aa: CASSSPDRPVGKLFF
cdr3_nt: TGTGCCAGCAGCTCGCCTGACAGGCCGGTGGGGAAACTGTTTTTT
j_call: TRBJ1-4
clone_size: .
d_call: .
v_call: TRBV7-9

cdr3_aa: CASSKGQGIYNEQFF
cdr3_nt: TGTGCCAGCAGCAAAGGACAGGGTATCTACAATGAGCAGTTCTTC
j_call: TRBJ2-1
clone_size: .
d_call: TRBD1
v_call: TRBV9

cdr3_aa: CASSPTGNYGYTF
cdr3_nt: TGTGCCAGTAGCCCCACAGGGAACTATGGCTACACCTTC
j_call: TRBJ1-2
clone_size: .
d_call: .
v_call: TRBV19

cdr3_aa: CASSYQVRVGANVLTF
cdr3_nt: TGTGCCAGCAGTTACCAAGTCAGGGTTGGGGCCAACGTCCTGACTTTC
j_call: TRBJ2-6
clone_size: .
d_call: .
v_call: TRBV6-6

cdr3_aa: CASRDRGRSSPLHF
cdr3_nt: TGTGCCAGCAGAGACAGGGGGCGGAGTTCACCCCTCCACTTT
j_call: TRBJ1-6
clone_size: once
d_call: TRBD1
v_call: TRBV6-1

cdr3_aa: CASSPFMLAGVANEQFF
cdr3_nt: TGTGCCAGCAGCCCTTTTATGCTAGCGGGCGTTGCCAATGAGCAGTTCTTC
j_call: TRBJ2-1
clone_size: .
d_call: TRBD2
v_call: TRBV14

cdr3_aa: CASSIVLGTGDLYTF
cdr3_nt: TGTGCCAGTAGTATAGTCCTGGGGACAGGGGACCTTTACACCTTC
j_call: TRBJ1-2
clone_size: once
d_call: TRBD1
v_call: TRBV19

cdr3_aa: CASSYSRQGPYYEQYF
cdr3_nt: TGTGCCAGCAGTTACTCTCGCCAGGGGCCCTATTACGAGCAGTACTTC
j_call: TRBJ2-7
clone_size: .
d_call: .
v_call: TRBV6-5

cdr3_aa: CASKKKGAQAFNQPQHF
cdr3_nt: TGTGCCAGTAAGAAAAAGGGAGCTCAGGCCTTCAATCAGCCCCAGCATTTT
j_call: TRBJ1-5
clone_size: once
d_call: .
v_call: TRBV5-8

cdr3_aa: CASSLRENQPQHF
cdr3_nt: TGTGCCAGCAGCTTACGGGAGAATCAGCCCCAGCATTTT
j_call: TRBJ1-5
clone_size: .
d_call: .
v_call: TRBV7-2

cdr3_aa: CASSLLAGGGADTQYF
cdr3_nt: TGCGCCAGCAGCCTCCTAGCGGGAGGGGGGGCAGATACGCAGTATTTT
j_call: TRBJ2-3
clone_size: .
d_call: TRBD2
v_call: TRBV4-1

cdr3_aa: CASSMPWPVRFGDRVYEQYF
cdr3_nt: TGCGCCAGCAGCATGCCCTGGCCGGTGCGATTCGGTGACAGGGTCTACGAGCAGTACTTC
j_call: TRBJ2-7
clone_size: once
d_call: TRBD1
v_call: TRBV5-1

cdr3_aa: CASSFFGQGNTEAFF
cdr3_nt: TGCGCCAGCAGCTTTTTTGGACAGGGGAACACTGAAGCTTTCTTT
j_call: TRBJ1-1
clone_size: .
d_call: TRBD1
v_call: TRBV5-1

cdr3_aa: CASSVGGEPREPQHF
cdr3_nt: TGTGCCAGCAGCGTAGGGGGGGAGCCCAGGGAGCCCCAGCATTTT
j_call: TRBJ1-5
clone_size: .
d_call: .
v_call: TRBV9

cdr3_aa: CAISESLREETQYF
cdr3_nt: TGTGCCATCAGTGAGTCTCTTAGAGAAGAGACCCAGTACTTC
j_call: TRBJ2-5
clone_size: .
d_call: .
v_call: TRBV10-3

cdr3_aa: CASIRDRGNSPLHF
cdr3_nt: TGTGCCAGCATTAGGGACAGGGGTAATTCACCCCTCCACTTT
j_call: TRBJ1-6
clone_size: .
d_call: TRBD1
v_call: TRBV6-1

cdr3_aa: CASSFQSGVIGEQYF
cdr3_nt: TGTGCCAGCAGTTTTCAATCGGGAGTTATAGGCGAGCAGTACTTC
j_call: TRBJ2-7
clone_size: .
d_call: .
v_call: TRBV28

cdr3_aa: CASSLRGGYNSPLHF
cdr3_nt: TGTGCCAGCAGCTTGCGAGGAGGCTATAATTCACCCCTCCACTTT
j_call: TRBJ1-6
clone_size: .
d_call: .
v_call: TRBV5-6

cdr3_aa: CASSGTKAAKLFF
cdr3_nt: TGTGCCAGCAGCGGAACTAAGGCGGCAAAACTGTTTTTT
j_call: TRBJ1-4
clone_size: few
d_call: .
v_call: TRBV2

cdr3_aa: CASSQVTGDRVNADTQYF
cdr3_nt: TGCGCCAGCAGCCAAGTAACTGGGGACAGGGTAAACGCAGATACGCAGTATTTT
j_call: TRBJ2-3
clone_size: .
d_call: TRBD1
v_call: TRBV4-1

cdr3_aa: CASSSDTLNTGELFF
cdr3_nt: TGTGCCAGCAGTTCAGACACATTAAACACCGGGGAGCTGTTTTTT
j_call: TRBJ2-2
clone_size: .
d_call: .
v_call: TRBV6-5

cdr3_aa: CASSPRRTGGQETQYF
cdr3_nt: TGTGCCAGCTCACCACGTCGGACAGGGGGCCAAGAGACCCAGTACTTC
j_call: TRBJ2-5
clone_size: .
d_call: TRBD1
v_call: TRBV18

cdr3_aa: CASSLSAGQVYNEQFF
cdr3_nt: TGTGCCAGCAGTTTATCGGCCGGACAGGTTTACAATGAGCAGTTCTTC
j_call: TRBJ2-1
clone_size: .
d_call: TRBD1
v_call: TRBV27